This TCR beta chain was sequenced in a study of blood T cell repertoires in COVID-19. Study-level information: Cohort 3 recovery required two negative PCRs, clearance, or symptom resolution.

Generated by immunoSEQ multiplex PCR, the TCRdb table keeps only in-frame clones and is missing some. The sample has about 210,000 clones, roughly 91% seen once. Germline CDR1 and CDR2: LNHNV and YYDKDF (reference sequence). The length of the CDR3 is 16 residues. With V trimmed by 5 bases and J by 2 bases, 8 bases remained unmatched. Cohorts were based on clinical histories the participants reported. The sequence was obtained from a man between 25 and 39 years old in a cohort exposed to, infected with or recovered from COVID-19 (not recorded which). The sequenced sample consisted of PBMCs or T cells enriched from blood (not recorded which). The chain carries TRBV15 and TRBJ2-5; TRBD2 agrees at 10 bases. CDR3 DNA: TGTGCCACCAGCCTCGGACTAGCGGTTATACAAGAGACCCAGTACTTC. This encodes CATSLGLAVIQETQYF.